The 28 T cell receptor beta chains given below trace back to one sample, sequenced in a study of Graves' ophthalmopathy and Graves' hyperthyroidism. Using RNA transcripts, the TCR beta CDR3 regions were amplified. An initial RT-PCR round employing HTBI primers preceded a second-round multiplex PCR. TCRdb recomputed calls from the multiplex PCR reads with MiXCR, one row per CDR3 protein. This repertoire shows 300,000 to 350,000 distinct CDR3 sequences, 15% to 20% found once; its top ten account for 12%. The sequenced material came from peripheral blood. These receptors all come from an adult man with Graves' ophthalmopathy.

This clonotype was seen ten or more times. The chain recombines TRBV5-1 with TRBJ2-5; 7 bases line up with TRBD1. CDR1 and CDR2 (germline): SGHRS, YFSETQ. V lost 3 bases and J lost 2; bases outside the gene matches: 10. The CDR3 runs to 16 residues. The chain's CDR3 is CASSSGPAGGQETQYF. The DNA of the CDR3 is TGCGCCAGCAGCTCGGGCCCGGCAGGGGGACAAGAGACCCAGTACTTC.

This clonotype has at least ten counts. The chain uses TRBV4-3 and TRBJ2-2, with D possibly called TRBD1 or TRBD2 (6 bases each). This CDR3 region has 18 residues. Trimming took 4 bases from V and 7 from J, leaving 25 bases between them. In germline, CDR1 is LGHNA, CDR2 YSLEER. CDR3: CASSRQNFGGTLGGELFF. CDR3 in DNA: TGCGCCAGCAGCCGCCAGAATTTTGGCGGGACATTAGGCGGGGAGCTGTTTTTT.

CDR3 sequence: CASSPKGGRLETQYF. Written as DNA, the CDR3 is TGTGCCAGCAGTCCGAAGGGGGGGCGGTTGGAGACCCAGTACTTC. J is TRBJ2-5 and V is TRBV2; possibly TRBD2 for D (7 bases). Germline-derived CDR1 and CDR2 are SNHLY and FYNNEI. CDR3 length equals 15 residues. Deletions cut 5 bases from V and 5 bases from J, with 18 bases between.

This clonotype was observed at least ten times. The rearrangement joins TRBV6-1 to TRBJ1-1, with 7 bases fitting TRBD1. With V trimmed by 6 bases and J by 2 bases, 12 bases remained unmatched. This CDR3 is 16 amino acids long. Germline V gene sequence: CDR1 MNHNS, CDR2 SASEGT. This CDR3 is CASSLSGRGRNTEAFF. The CDR3 nucleotides are TGTGCCAGCAGCCTTTCTGGTAGGGGGCGAAACACTGAAGCTTTCTTT.

This clonotype occurred a few times. A read error may be the cause here, since a much bigger clone is one base away. V is TRBV5-6 and J is TRBJ2-5, with 8 bases lining up with TRBD2. This CDR3 region has 15 residues. Germline CDR1 reads SGHDT; CDR2 reads YYEEEE. CDR3 sequence reads: CASSFQGLVLETRYF. In nucleotides, the CDR3 is TGTGCCAGCAGCTTTCAGGGACTAGTCCTAGAGACCCGGTACTTC.

This clonotype was counted at least ten times. The gene calls are TRBV29-1 and TRBJ1-1; TRBD1 is a possible D gene (5 bases). CDR1 SQVTM and CDR2 ANQGSEA come from the germline V gene. This CDR3 spans 14 amino acids. V lost 2 bases and J 0 bases, leaving 10 bases between the germline ends. This CDR3 is CSVEYGRVNTEAFF. In nucleotides, the CDR3 is TGCAGCGTTGAATACGGCAGGGTGAACACTGAAGCTTTCTTT.

This clonotype has ten or more counts. The CDR3 DNA reads as TGCAGTGGTCCGGGACCCCGGAACACTGAAGCTTTCTTT. Translation: CSGPGPRNTEAFF. The chain uses TRBV20-1 and TRBJ1-1, with D possibly being TRBD1 (5 bases). The CDR3 runs 13 residues. Germline CDR1 and CDR2: DFQATT and SNEGSKA (reference sequence). The V end was cut by 7 bases, the J end by 1 base, with 13 bases between.

This rearrangement joins TRBV4-1 to TRBJ2-7; 8 bases agree with TRBD1. V shed 4 bases and J 3 bases; nucleotides not matched to a gene: 8. The CDR3 is 15 amino acids. Looked up from germline, CDR1 is MGHRA and CDR2 is YSYEKL. The DNA for the CDR3 is TGCGCCAGCAGCCCGACAGGGGAAAGGAGCTACGAGCAGTACTTC. Translating it yields CASSPTGERSYEQYF.

This clonotype came up many times. The rearrangement joins TRBV7-8 to TRBJ2-7; TRBD1 agrees at 7 bases. Germline V lookup: CDR1 SGHVS, CDR2 FQNEAQ. The CDR3 runs to 14 residues. With 4 bases clipped from V and 3 bases from J, the junction kept 6 bases outside the gene matches. This CDR3 is CASSSLDRYYEQYF. As DNA, the CDR3 is TGTGCCAGCAGCTCGCTGGACAGGTACTACGAGCAGTACTTC.

This clonotype has at least ten counts. Written as DNA, the CDR3 is TGTGCCAGCAGTCCTAGACTCGATAGCAATCAGCCCCAGCATTTT. Residues: CASSPRLDSNQPQHF. V usage is TRBV6-1 and J usage is TRBJ1-5; D gene uncertain. The CDR3 covers 15 residues. Germline-derived CDR1 and CDR2 are MNHNS and SASEGT. Trimming removed 5 bases from V and 0 bases from J, with 11 bases in between.

The table lists this clonotype with many counts. This sequence joins TRBV20-1 and TRBJ2-5, with a weak D call TRBD1 (6 bases). From germline, CDR1 is DFQATT and CDR2 SNEGSKA (reference sequence). V lost 1 base to trimming and J lost 5 bases, with 14 bases between them. The CDR3 loop spans 14 amino acids. This chain's CDR3 is CSARVTGSEETQYF. The CDR3 DNA follows: TGCAGTGCTAGAGTTACAGGGAGTGAGGAGACCCAGTACTTC.

This clonotype was seen at least ten times. Written as DNA, the CDR3 is TGTGCCAGCAGCGCCAGCGGGAGTAAGACCGGGGAGCTGTTTTTT. Encoded protein: CASSASGSKTGELFF. V gene TRBV9 combines with J gene TRBJ2-2; TRBD2 matches 8 bases. CDR1 and CDR2 from the germline V gene are SGDLS and YYNGEE. V lost 3 bases, J lost 5 bases, and 6 bases stayed unmatched. The CDR3 contains 15 residues.

This clonotype was found many times. The chain uses TRBV7-9 and TRBJ1-1; 8 positions agree with TRBD1. Germline V gene lookup returns CDR1 SEHNR and CDR2 FQNEAQ (reference sequence). The CDR3 spans 15 residues. With V trimmed by 2 bases and J by 0 bases, 2 bases remained unmatched. For the CDR3, the DNA is TGTGCCAGCAGCTTAACGGACAGGGTGAACACTGAAGCTTTCTTT. It codes for CASSLTDRVNTEAFF.

The rearrangement uses TRBV5-1 and TRBJ2-5; a possible D gene is TRBD1 (6 bases). This CDR3 has 15 residues. V was cut by 3 bases and J by 2 bases, with 14 bases left in between. In germline, CDR1 is SGHRS, CDR2 YFSETQ. The DNA of the CDR3 is TGCGCCAGCAGCTACAGACAGGACCCACAAGAGACCCAGTACTTC. This encodes CASSYRQDPQETQYF.

Many counts were recorded for this clonotype. The V gene is TRBV28, the J gene TRBJ2-2; D is unclear. Trimming shortened V by 5 bases and J by 4 bases, and 20 bases separated the two germline ends. The CDR3 is 17 amino acids. In germline, CDR1 is MDHEN, CDR2 SYDVKM. In DNA, the CDR3 is TGTGCCAGCAGTCCGACACCCGGGTCAACTATCACCGGGGAGCTGTTTTTT. This encodes CASSPTPGSTITGELFF.

The rearrangement uses TRBV2 and TRBJ2-2; TRBD2 is a possible D gene (6 bases). Germline V gene data show CDR1 as SNHLY and CDR2 as FYNNEI. Trimming pared 6 bases from V and 3 bases from J, leaving 20 bases between. The CDR3 contains 17 residues. CDR3 protein: CASSERDWGEDTGELFF. The CDR3, as DNA: TGTGCCAGCAGCGAAAGGGACTGGGGTGAGGACACCGGGGAGCTGTTTTTT.

J is TRBJ1-5 and V is TRBV6-1, with 9 nucleotides matching TRBD1. Losses at the gene ends were 11 bases for V and 5 bases for J; bases not matched to a gene: 7. This CDR3 region has 13 residues. The germline V gene encodes CDR1 MNHNS and CDR2 SASEGT. In DNA, the CDR3 is TGTGCCTCAGGACAGGGGATGTATCAGCCCCAGCATTTT. It codes for CASGQGMYQPQHF.

The rearrangement links TRBV30 to TRBJ1-6; the D is unclear. V was trimmed by 3 bases and J by 6 bases, leaving 9 bases between them. There are 13 residues in the CDR3. Germline CDR1 and CDR2: GTSNPN and SVGIG (reference sequence). The CDR3 protein is CAWSPRGNSPLHF. As DNA, the CDR3 is TGTGCCTGGAGCCCTCGGGGTAATTCACCCCTCCACTTT.

This clonotype was counted at least ten times. The chain has TRBV30 and TRBJ1-5, with D possibly being TRBD1 (6 bases). CDR1 GTSNPN and CDR2 SVGIG come from the germline V gene (reference sequence). This CDR3 is built from 14 residues. V lost 1 base to trimming and J lost 5 bases, with 12 bases between them. CDR3 in amino acids: CAWSGGASDQPQHF. The CDR3 coding sequence is TGTGCCTGGAGTGGGGGGGCAAGTGATCAGCCCCAGCATTTT.

Many counts were recorded for this clonotype. The chain couples TRBV6-1 to TRBJ1-1; possibly TRBD1 for D (6 bases). In germline, CDR1 is MNHNS, CDR2 SASEGT. V gave up 5 bases and J gave up 2 bases, with 15 bases separating them. The CDR3 totals 15 residues. The CDR3 DNA follows: TGTGCCAGCAGTACAAGGGACACTACTAACACTGAAGCTTTCTTT. It is translated as CASSTRDTTNTEAFF.

Of note for this clonotype: One end of the junction varies from germline; a read error may be responsible. The J gene is TRBJ2-6, the V gene TRBV4-1; no definite D call. Germline CDR1 is MGHRA and CDR2 is YSYEKL. The CDR3 spans 15 residues. CDR3 amino acids: CVSSQAGSGANVLTF. CDR3 nucleotide sequence: TGCGTCAGCAGCCAAGCAGGATCTGGGGCCAACGTCCTGACTTTC.

This clonotype was seen at least ten times. This chain connects TRBV12-3 or TRBV12-4 to TRBJ1-3; 9 bases agree with TRBD1. V was pared by 6 bases and J by 7 bases, with 10 bases of the junction left unmatched. The CDR3 has 15 amino acids. In nucleotides, the CDR3 is TGTGCCAGCAGGTCCGCCGGGACAGGGTGGAACACCATATATTTT. This gives the protein CASRSAGTGWNTIYF.

Of note for this clonotype: One end of the junction does not line up with germline, which may come from a read error. The V call is TRBV28, the J call TRBJ2-5; perhaps TRBD2 as D (6 bases). CDR1 MDHEN and CDR2 SYDVKM come from the germline V gene. CDR3 length: 14 residues. The CDR3 nucleotides are TGTGCCAGCAGGCCCCTGGGACTGGAAGAGACTCAGTACTTC. Translation gives CASRPLGLEETQYF.

The chain employs TRBV15 and TRBJ2-5, with TRBD2 matching 10 bases. Germline CDR1 LNHNV, CDR2 YYDKDF (reference sequence). The V and J ends lost 5 bases and 7 bases, in that order; junction bases with no gene match: 4. This CDR3 has 13 residues. The CDR3 sequence is CATSLAGEGTQYF. CDR3 nucleotide sequence: TGTGCCACCAGCCTAGCGGGAGAAGGGACCCAGTACTTC.

This clonotype was counted at least ten times. CDR3 sequence reads: CASSEASSSARLGYTF. The CDR3 nucleotides are TGTGCCAGCAGTGAAGCGTCGTCTTCCGCCAGGTTGGGCTACACCTTC. The rearrangement uses TRBV6-1 and TRBJ1-2, with D hard to call. Trimming pared 0 bases from V and 8 bases from J, leaving 19 bases between. Germline CDR1 reads MNHNS; CDR2 reads SASEGT. This CDR3 comprises 16 residues.

V usage is TRBV2 and J usage is TRBJ1-2; 10 bases are a match to TRBD1. Looked up from germline, CDR1 is SNHLY and CDR2 is FYNNEI. The CDR3 has 15 residues. Trimming took 4 bases from V and 4 from J; bases not matched to a gene: 6. The CDR3 region has the DNA TGTGCCAGCAGTGGGACAGGGGGTGTCCGCTATGGCTACACCTTC. This sequence encodes CASSGTGGVRYGYTF.

The chain is built from TRBV7-3 and TRBJ1-2; possibly TRBD1 for D (6 bases). Trimming removed 2 bases from V and 8 bases from J, with 12 bases in between. The CDR3 has 13 amino acids. Germline CDR1 SGHTA, CDR2 FQGTGA. The CDR3 nucleotides are TGTGCCAGCAGCTTATCGGCAGGGGTCGGCTACACCTTC. This translates into CASSLSAGVGYTF.

This clonotype was detected only a few times. The chain has TRBV6-2 or TRBV6-3 and TRBJ2-7, with D unresolved. This CDR3 region has 16 residues. CDR1 is MNHEY and CDR2 is SVGEGT in the germline V gene. Trimming pared 2 bases from V and 3 bases from J, leaving 17 bases between. CDR3 nucleotide sequence: TGTGCCAGCAGTTACCGGGTCCGGCCACCCGACTACGAGCAGTACTTC. Protein: CASSYRVRPPDYEQYF.